The 8 T cell receptor beta chains listed next were all sequenced from one sample in a study of blood T cell repertoires in COVID-19. The assay was immunoSEQ multiplex PCR, and TCRdb's table has in-frame clones only and misses some. Altogether about 160,000 clones are present, roughly 85% being singletons, with the ten largest covering approximately 0.99%. The sample was peripheral blood. The receptors shown here come from a man in his forties with acute or convalescent COVID-19.

The CDR3 is CATQGQDATNEKLFF. CDR3 DNA: TGTGCCACCCAGGGACAGGACGCAACTAATGAAAAACTGTTTTTT. The J gene is TRBJ1-4, the V gene TRBV18; 8 bases line up with TRBD1. J lost 0 bases, V lost 10 bases, and 7 bases had no gene match. Germline V gene sequence: CDR1 KGHSH, CDR2 LQKENI. This CDR3 has 15 residues.

This chain uses TRBV7-3 with TRBJ2-1; 12 bases are shared with TRBD2. Germline CDR1 SGHTA, CDR2 FQGTGA. The CDR3 is 15 amino acids. The trim removed 4 bases at V and 4 bases at J, leaving 2 bases unmatched. CDR3 protein: CASSSTSGGYNEQFF. The CDR3 DNA follows: TGTGCCAGCAGCTCGACTAGCGGGGGATACAATGAGCAGTTCTTC.

The chain couples TRBV7-3 to TRBJ1-1, with D unresolved. Germline loops: CDR1 SGHTA, CDR2 FQGTGA. The CDR3 has 14 residues. V lost 3 bases and J lost 0, with 8 bases in between. For the CDR3, the DNA is TGTGCCAGCAGCTTTGGCCTAGTGAACACTGAAGCTTTCTTT. Translating gives CASSFGLVNTEAFF.

The V gene is TRBV13, the J gene TRBJ2-5, with D unclear. The V and J ends lost 3 bases and 2 bases respectively, with 10 bases between them. The germline CDR1 and CDR2 sequences are PRHDT and FYEKMQ (reference sequence). There are 14 residues in the CDR3. CDR3: CASSLSRSQETQYF. The CDR3 DNA reads as TGTGCCAGCAGCTTGTCCAGGTCTCAAGAGACCCAGTACTTC.

The gene calls are TRBV6-5 and TRBJ1-1; 8 bases are shared with TRBD1. CDR3 length: 15 residues. J gave up 3 bases and V 8 bases, and 11 bases lay outside the gene matches. CDR1 is MNHEY, CDR2 SVGAGI, per germline. CDR3 coding DNA: TGTGCCAGCTCCCAACCAGGGGGCGCGGACACTGAAGCTTTCTTT. Amino acids: CASSQPGGADTEAFF.

V gene TRBV24-1 combines with J gene TRBJ1-2; the D is unclear. Germline V gives CDR1 KGHDR, CDR2 SFDVKD. The V gene lost 5 bases and the J gene lost 0 bases, with 12 bases spanning the gap. The CDR3 spans 15 residues. The CDR3 reads CATSAGDGANYGYTF. For the CDR3, the DNA is TGTGCCACCAGTGCGGGAGACGGAGCTAACTATGGCTACACCTTC.

V is TRBV9 and J is TRBJ1-2; D gene unclear. Germline loops: CDR1 SGDLS, CDR2 YYNGEE. V lost 0 bases to trimming and J lost 3 bases, with 6 bases between them. The CDR3 loop spans 13 amino acids. The CDR3 bases are TGTGCCAGCAGCGTAGGGGCAGACTATGGCTACACCTTC. Its protein product is CASSVGADYGYTF.

The chain carries TRBV7-3 and TRBJ2-1, with 7 bases aligning to TRBD2. The J segment lost 7 bases and the V segment lost 4 bases, leaving 4 bases of the junction unmatched. The CDR3 has 13 amino acids. CDR1 is SGHTA and CDR2 is FQGTGA in the germline V gene. The CDR3 is CASSSSGGNEQFF. Here the CDR3 DNA reads TGTGCCAGCAGCTCCTCGGGGGGTAATGAGCAGTTCTTC.